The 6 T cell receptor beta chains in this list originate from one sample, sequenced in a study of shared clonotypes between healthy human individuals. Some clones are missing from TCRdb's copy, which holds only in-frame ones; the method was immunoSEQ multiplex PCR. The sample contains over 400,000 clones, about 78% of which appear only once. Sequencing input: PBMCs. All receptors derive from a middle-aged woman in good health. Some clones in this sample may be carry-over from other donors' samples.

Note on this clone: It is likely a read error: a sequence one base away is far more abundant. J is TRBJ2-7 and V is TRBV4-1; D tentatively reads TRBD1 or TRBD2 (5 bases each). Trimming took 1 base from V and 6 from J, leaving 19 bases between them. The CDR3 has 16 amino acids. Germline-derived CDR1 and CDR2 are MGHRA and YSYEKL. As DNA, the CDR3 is TGCGCCAGCAGCCAAGGCTCAAGGACGCAGAGGGGCGAGCAGTACTTC. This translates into CASSQGSRTQRGEQYF.

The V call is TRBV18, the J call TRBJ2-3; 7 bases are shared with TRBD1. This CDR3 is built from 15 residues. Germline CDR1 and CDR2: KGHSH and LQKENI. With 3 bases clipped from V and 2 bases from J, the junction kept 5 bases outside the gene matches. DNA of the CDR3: TGTGCCAGCTCACCTATACAGGGGCCCACAGATACGCAGTATTTT. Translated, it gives CASSPIQGPTDTQYF.

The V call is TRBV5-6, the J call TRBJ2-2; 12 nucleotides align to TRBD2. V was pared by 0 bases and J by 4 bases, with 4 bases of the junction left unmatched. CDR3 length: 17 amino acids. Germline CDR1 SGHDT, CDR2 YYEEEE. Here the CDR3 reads CASSLGLAGVLTGELFF. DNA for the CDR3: TGTGCCAGCAGCTTGGGACTAGCGGGAGTTCTCACCGGGGAGCTGTTTTTT.

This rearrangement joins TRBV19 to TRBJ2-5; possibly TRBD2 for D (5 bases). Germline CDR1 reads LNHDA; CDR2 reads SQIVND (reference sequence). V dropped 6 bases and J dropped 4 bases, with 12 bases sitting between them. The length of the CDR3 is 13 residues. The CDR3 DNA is TGTGCCAGTAGCCAATCCCGGGGAGAGACCCAGTACTTC. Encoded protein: CASSQSRGETQYF.

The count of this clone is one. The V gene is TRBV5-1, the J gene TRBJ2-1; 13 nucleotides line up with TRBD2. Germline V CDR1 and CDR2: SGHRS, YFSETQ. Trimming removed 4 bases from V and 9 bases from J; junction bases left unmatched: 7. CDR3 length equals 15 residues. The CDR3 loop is CASSLGLAGDGEQFF. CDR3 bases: TGCGCCAGCAGCCTAGGACTAGCGGGAGATGGTGAGCAGTTCTTC.

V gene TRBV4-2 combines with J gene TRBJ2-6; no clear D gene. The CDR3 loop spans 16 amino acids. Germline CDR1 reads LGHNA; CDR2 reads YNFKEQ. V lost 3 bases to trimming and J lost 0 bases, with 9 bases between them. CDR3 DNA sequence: TGTGCCAGCAGCCACATTATAGCCTCTGGGGCCAACGTCCTGACTTTC. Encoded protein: CASSHIIASGANVLTF.